These 14 T cell receptor beta chains share one sample of origin, sequenced in a study of T cell responses to AZD1222 COVID-19 vaccine (dated by TCRdb to the early 2020s). The sample's time point, from its label and the paper: about 28 days (+/-7) after the second vaccine dose. The library was built by means of the immunoSEQ multiplex PCR assay. TCRdb carries this immuneACCESS record with in-frame sequences only. Its versions omit some clonotypes, under half of them owing to an unresolved V gene in the studies checked, with the rest unexplained. In this sample the table shows 120,000 to 150,000 clones, 85% to 90% of which occur a single time. The ten largest make up approximately 1.8% of the sample. The sequencing used peripheral blood, collected 28 days after the second AZD1222 dose. All receptors derive from an adult who received the AZD1222 COVID-19 vaccine.

The chain recombines TRBV3-1 (or the pseudogene TRBV3-2) with TRBJ2-3, with a tentative D call TRBD1 (5 bases). Trimming cost V 3 bases and J 6 bases, with 16 bases left between them. The CDR3 is made up of 15 amino acids. Germline V gene lookup returns CDR1 LGHDT and CDR2 YNNKEL (reference sequence). The CDR3, as DNA: TGTGCCAGCAGCCAGGGCCAAATCTGGGGCGATACGCAGTATTTT. It is translated as CASSQGQIWGDTQYF.

This clone has just one count. The rearrangement uses TRBV5-6 and TRBJ1-5, with 10 bases matching TRBD1. The CDR3 covers 16 residues. The trim removed 4 bases at V and 2 bases at J, leaving 6 bases unmatched. Germline-derived CDR1 and CDR2 are SGHDT and YYEEEE. The CDR3 loop is CASSQRTGGRNQPQHF. CDR3 bases: TGTGCCAGCAGCCAAAGGACAGGGGGGCGCAATCAGCCCCAGCATTTT.

V usage is TRBV5-1 and J usage is TRBJ1-3; 9 bases are shared with TRBD1. The ends lost 3 bases at V and 1 base at J; junction bases unmatched: 2. The CDR3 has 15 residues. Germline-derived CDR1 and CDR2 are SGHRS and YFSETQ. The CDR3 DNA follows: TGCGCCAGCAGCTGGGGGACAGGGTCTGGAAACACCATATATTTT. Its protein product is CASSWGTGSGNTIYF.

This chain uses TRBV19 with TRBJ1-5; 8 nucleotides align to TRBD1. The trim removed 5 bases at V and 6 bases at J, leaving 9 bases unmatched. Germline V lookup: CDR1 LNHDA, CDR2 SQIVND (reference sequence). The CDR3 extends over 15 amino acids. The CDR3 nucleotides are TGTGCCAGTAGTTCGAGGGGACAGGTTTTTCAGCCCCAGCATTTT. It translates to CASSSRGQVFQPQHF.

This sequence joins TRBV18 and TRBJ2-1, with TRBD2 matching 11 bases. V gave up 6 bases and J gave up 7 bases; unmatched junction bases: 8. Germline assignment: CDR1 KGHSH and CDR2 LQKENI. CDR3 length: 15 amino acids. CDR3 amino acids: CASSSSGGAGNEQFF. The CDR3 nucleotides read TGTGCCAGCTCGAGTAGCGGGGGGGCCGGGAATGAGCAGTTCTTC.

The chain couples TRBV2 to TRBJ1-6; D unresolved. V lost 1 base and J 7 bases, leaving 17 bases between the germline ends. Germline values: CDR1 SNHLY, CDR2 FYNNEI. This CDR3 spans 17 amino acids. CDR3 DNA sequence: TGTGCCAGCAGTGAAGAAGGGCTAATTTCAGAGAATTCACCCCTCCACTTT. Its protein is CASSEEGLISENSPLHF.

J is TRBJ1-4 and V is TRBV30; D uncertain. The CDR3 loop spans 15 amino acids. Germline V lookup: CDR1 GTSNPN, CDR2 SVGIG (reference sequence). V was trimmed by 1 base and J by 0 bases, leaving 9 bases between them. CDR3 in DNA: TGTGCCTGGAGTGGGCAGAGTGCAACTAATGAAAAACTGTTTTTT. This translates into CAWSGQSATNEKLFF. The variable domain in full, completed from reference TRBV30 and TRBJ1-4, reads SQTIHQWPATLVQPVGSPLSLECTVEGTSNPNLYWYRQAAGRGLQLLFYSVGIGQISSEVPQNLSASRPQDRQFILSSKKLLLSDSGFYLCAWSGQSATNEKLFFGSGTQLSVL.

This sequence joins TRBV5-1 and TRBJ2-6; no reliable D call. The CDR3 loop spans 16 amino acids. Germline loops: CDR1 SGHRS, CDR2 YFSETQ. Trimming pared 0 bases from V and 1 base from J, leaving 8 bases between. The CDR3 loop is CASSLGQISGANVLTF. CDR3 sequence (DNA): TGCGCCAGCAGCTTGGGGCAGATTTCTGGGGCCAACGTCCTGACTTTC.

V usage is TRBV5-3 and J usage is TRBJ2-7, with a weak D call TRBD2 (5 bases). TRBV5-3 is placed among ORFs of uncertain function. The CDR3 consists of 14 residues. Trimming removed 4 bases from V and 0 bases from J, with 11 bases in between. This CDR3 reads CARSPDYNSYEQYF. CDR3 nucleotide sequence: TGTGCCAGAAGCCCCGACTACAACTCCTACGAGCAGTACTTC.

This sequence joins TRBV7-2 and TRBJ1-4, with D tentatively TRBD1 (5 bases). Germline lookup yields CDR1 SGHTA and CDR2 FQGNSA. V lost 2 bases to trimming and J lost 3 bases, with 10 bases between them. The CDR3 is 15 residues long. The CDR3 is CASSLTGGANEKLFF. DNA for the CDR3: TGTGCCAGCAGCTTAACTGGGGGGGCTAATGAAAAACTGTTTTTT.

This chain connects TRBV3-1 (or the pseudogene TRBV3-2) to TRBJ2-1; D unclear. Germline CDR1 and CDR2: LGHDT and YNNKEL (reference sequence). The CDR3 extends over 15 amino acids. V was trimmed by 0 bases and J by 2 bases, leaving 8 bases between them. CDR3 residues: CASSQEPYPYNEQFF. The CDR3 DNA sequence: TGTGCCAGCAGCCAAGAGCCATACCCCTACAATGAGCAGTTCTTC.

V is TRBV7-9 and J is TRBJ2-5; tentative D call: TRBD1 (6 bases). V lost 2 bases, J lost 1 base, and 8 bases lay in between. Per the germline V gene, CDR1 is SEHNR and CDR2 is FQNEAQ (reference sequence). CDR3 length equals 14 residues. The CDR3 region is CASSLTDSQETQYF. Written as DNA, the CDR3 is TGTGCCAGCAGCTTAACGGACAGCCAAGAGACCCAGTACTTC.

This sequence joins TRBV10-2 and TRBJ2-5; 16 nucleotides agree with TRBD2. After removal of 6 bases from V and 5 bases from J, the junction contained 9 bases not matched to a gene. Looked up from germline, CDR1 is WSHSY and CDR2 is SAAADI. The length of the CDR3 is 17 residues. The CDR3 region is CASRAGLAGGPGETQYF. CDR3 nucleotide sequence: TGCGCCAGCAGAGCGGGACTAGCGGGAGGGCCAGGCGAGACCCAGTACTTC.

V and J are TRBV2 and TRBJ1-4; 10 bases align to TRBD1. V shed 4 bases and J 7 bases; nucleotides not matched to a gene: 3. CDR3 size: 14 residues. Germline V gene sequence: CDR1 SNHLY, CDR2 FYNNEI. CDR3 sequence: CASSGQGAGEKLFF. DNA for the CDR3: TGTGCCAGCAGTGGACAGGGGGCTGGTGAAAAACTGTTTTTT.